Below, 9 T cell receptor beta chains from the same sample are listed, as sequenced in a study of CD8 T cells in Susac syndrome. Random hexamers primed reverse transcription of about 0.5 to 1 ug RNA. TCRdb used MiXCR to reprocess the immunoSEQ multiplex PCR reads, holding one entry per CDR3 protein. The sample gives about 180,000 distinct CDR3 sequences, just under 95% of which show up once; 0.099% is in the top ten. Input material: CD4+ T cells from PBMCs. The receptors were gathered from a human donor with Susac syndrome.

J is TRBJ2-3 and V is TRBV15; 7 bases agree with TRBD2. Per germline, CDR1 LNHNV and CDR2 YYDKDF (reference sequence). CDR3 length: 13 amino acids. V lost 9 bases, J lost 0 bases, and 3 bases stayed unmatched. DNA for the CDR3: TGTGCCACTGCGGGAGTCAGCACAGATACGCAGTATTTT. Amino acids: CATAGVSTDTQYF.

V and J are TRBV2 and TRBJ2-2; D is perhaps TRBD1 or TRBD2 (6 bases each). V was pared by 6 bases and J by 1 base, with 18 bases between. CDR1 and CDR2 from the germline V gene are SNHLY and FYNNEI. This CDR3 region has 17 residues. CDR3 sequence (DNA): TGTGCCAGCAGCAAATGGAGGGGGGAGAGGAACACCGGGGAGCTGTTTTTT. Its protein product is CASSKWRGERNTGELFF.

V usage is TRBV28 and J usage is TRBJ2-1, with a possible D match to TRBD1 (5 bases). V was pared by 8 bases and J by 2 bases, with 13 bases between. Germline CDR1 and CDR2: MDHEN and SYDVKM. The CDR3 loop spans 14 amino acids. Written as DNA, the CDR3 is TGTGCCAGCGCCCAGGGCCCGGCCTACAATGAGCAGTTCTTC. It is translated as CASAQGPAYNEQFF.

The chain joins TRBV3-1 to TRBJ2-4, with 7 bases identical to TRBD2. The V gene's germline CDR1 is LGHDT and CDR2 YNNKEL (reference sequence). J gave up 2 bases and V 4 bases, and 8 bases lay outside the gene matches. There are 16 residues in the CDR3. CDR3 DNA sequence: TGTGCCAGCAGCCGCGGATCGGGGGGATCCAAAAACATTCAGTACTTC. This translates into CASSRGSGGSKNIQYF.

V gene TRBV29-1 combines with J gene TRBJ2-1; 16 bases are shared with TRBD2. Trimming cost V 6 bases and J 6 bases; bases outside gene matches: 2. CDR1 is SQVTM, CDR2 ANQGSEA, per germline. The CDR3 has 14 amino acids. CDR3 DNA sequence: TGCAGCGTCGGGACTAGCGGGGGGGCCAATGAGCAGTTCTTC. It encodes CSVGTSGGANEQFF.

Worth noting for this clonotype: One end of the junction does not line up with germline, which may come from a read error. The J gene is TRBJ2-4, the V gene TRBV2, with D hard to call. The CDR3 is 9 amino acids. CDR1 and CDR2 (germline): SNHLY, FYNNEI. The CDR3 sequence: CASLEAVHF. CDR3 sequence (DNA): TGTGCCAGTCTCGAGGCAGTACACTTC.

The chain is built from TRBV29-1 and TRBJ1-5, with D unclear. CDR1 is SQVTM and CDR2 is ANQGSEA in the germline V gene. This CDR3 region has 12 residues. The V and J ends lost 6 bases and 6 bases respectively, with 12 bases between them. Here the CDR3 DNA reads TGCAGCGTCGGGGTCGGGAGTCAGCCCCAGCATTTT. Translated, it gives CSVGVGSQPQHF.

The rearrangement uses TRBV12-3 or TRBV12-4 and TRBJ2-1; TRBD2 matches 8 bases. Trimming at V came to 6 bases and at J to 9 bases, leaving 13 bases not matched to a gene. The CDR3 length is 15 residues. CDR3 coding DNA: TGTGCCAGCAGCCACACGGGAGGGGTTAATAGTGAGCAGTTCTTC. This translates into CASSHTGGVNSEQFF.

This chain uses TRBV24-1 with TRBJ2-6, with 8 bases matching TRBD1. The CDR3 consists of 18 residues. Germline trimming cut 2 bases from V and 3 bases from J; bases unmatched to any gene: 8. CDR1 is KGHDR, CDR2 SFDVKD, per germline. CDR3 nucleotide sequence: TGTGCCACCAGTGATTCAAGGCAGGGGGCGCATGGGGCCAACGTCCTGACTTTC. Translated, it gives CATSDSRQGAHGANVLTF.